These 28 T cell receptor beta chains share one sample of origin, sequenced in a study of blood T cell repertoires in COVID-19 (dated by TCRdb to 2018 to 2020). Library creation used the immunoSEQ multiplex PCR assay. The source is immuneACCESS, and TCRdb retained only in-frame sequences with V and J called. Part of the clones is not carried over; for the studies checked, unresolved V genes explain less than half of this, and the remainder is unexplained. The sample table lists about 120,000 clones, about 86% of them with a count of one. The top ten constitute about 6% of the sample. The sample taken for sequencing was peripheral blood. The receptors stem from an elderly man with active or convalescent COVID-19.

The V and J genes are TRBV3-1 (or the pseudogene TRBV3-2) and TRBJ1-1, with D tentatively TRBD1 (5 bases). The V and J ends lost 4 bases and 2 bases respectively, with 14 bases between them. There are 15 residues in the CDR3. Germline V gives CDR1 LGHDT, CDR2 YNNKEL (reference sequence). CDR3 nucleotides: TGTGCCAGCAGCCTTGCCGGCGGGGGAAACACTGAAGCTTTCTTT. Amino acids: CASSLAGGGNTEAFF.

The chain employs TRBV5-6 and TRBJ1-4; TRBD1 matches at 7 bases. Per germline, CDR1 SGHDT and CDR2 YYEEEE. The CDR3 loop spans 13 amino acids. V dropped 2 bases and J dropped 8; count of bases not matched to a gene: 3. For the CDR3, the DNA is TGTGCCAGCAGCTTTTGGGACAGCGAAAAACTGTTTTTT. Translating gives CASSFWDSEKLFF.

The V and J genes are TRBV2 and TRBJ1-2; D is unclear. This CDR3 comprises 15 residues. V gave up 8 bases and J gave up 3 bases, with 19 bases separating them. Germline V gene sequence: CDR1 SNHLY, CDR2 FYNNEI. The CDR3 loop is CASLSKRAEDYGYTF. CDR3 in DNA: TGTGCCAGCCTATCGAAGCGGGCCGAAGACTATGGCTACACCTTC.

The chain recombines TRBV4-1 with TRBJ2-3; 9 bases are shared with TRBD1. Germline V gene lookup returns CDR1 MGHRA and CDR2 YSYEKL. V lost 4 bases, J lost 6 bases, and 5 bases stayed unmatched. This CDR3 has 14 residues. CDR3: CASSPMDRGDTQYF. The CDR3 DNA is TGCGCCAGCAGCCCTATGGACAGGGGTGATACGCAGTATTTT.

The chain recombines TRBV10-3 with TRBJ2-2; 10 nucleotides align to TRBD1. V lost 6 bases, J lost 8 bases, and 3 bases stayed unmatched. CDR1 is ENHRY, CDR2 SYGVKD, per germline. The CDR3 consists of 13 residues. This CDR3 reads CAIRDRGLGELFF. CDR3 bases: TGTGCCATCAGAGACAGGGGGCTAGGGGAGCTGTTTTTT.

This clone has just one count. The rearrangement joins TRBV5-4 to TRBJ2-5; the D gene is possibly TRBD1 (5 bases). The CDR3 contains 14 residues. Germline V gene data show CDR1 as SGHNT and CDR2 as YYREEE (reference sequence). V was trimmed by 3 bases and J by 3 bases, leaving 12 bases between them. The CDR3 here is CASSSRQQKETQYF. DNA for the CDR3: TGTGCCAGCAGCTCGAGACAGCAAAAAGAGACCCAGTACTTC.

This sequence joins TRBV19 and TRBJ2-1; weak D call: TRBD2 (6 bases). The V end was cut by 0 bases, the J end by 2 bases, with 11 bases between. This CDR3 spans 16 amino acids. Per germline, CDR1 LNHDA and CDR2 SQIVND (reference sequence). Here the CDR3 reads CASSIDGGPPYNEQFF. The CDR3 DNA reads TGTGCCAGTAGTATAGACGGGGGTCCCCCCTACAATGAGCAGTTCTTC.

The CDR3 protein is CASSSGLTTGELFF. The CDR3 bases are TGTGCCAGCAGCTCGGGACTAACCACCGGGGAGCTGTTTTTT. The rearrangement joins TRBV11-2 to TRBJ2-2, with 7 nucleotides matching TRBD2. The V segment lost 4 bases and the J segment 4 bases; nucleotides outside the gene matches: 3. From germline, CDR1 is SGHAT and CDR2 FQNNGV. This CDR3 spans 14 amino acids.

This sequence joins TRBV19 and TRBJ2-7; TRBD1 is a possible D gene (5 bases). Trimming removed 5 bases at V and 5 bases at J, with 10 bases between. This CDR3 has 12 residues. Per the germline V gene, CDR1 is LNHDA and CDR2 is SQIVND (reference sequence). CDR3 DNA sequence: TGTGCCAGTAGTCCCCAGGGTCACGAGCAGTACTTC. Amino acid sequence: CASSPQGHEQYF.

The chain uses TRBV28 and TRBJ1-4; TRBD1 might be the D (5 bases). CDR3 length: 13 residues. Germline CDR1 reads MDHEN; CDR2 reads SYDVKM. Trimming took 8 bases from V and 3 from J, leaving 10 bases between them. CDR3 nucleotide sequence: TGTGCCAGCCACTCGGGGGCTAATGAAAAACTGTTTTTT. Translated: CASHSGANEKLFF. The full variable domain, in which reference TRBV28 and TRBJ1-4 provide the parts outside the CDR3, is DVKVTQSSRYLVKRTGEKVFLECVQDMDHENMFWYRQDPGLGLRLIYFSYDVKMKEKGDIPEGYSVSREKKERFSLILESASTNQTSMYLCASHSGANEKLFFGSGTQLSVL.

This chain uses TRBV12-3 or TRBV12-4 with TRBJ1-2, with unresolved D. CDR3 length: 11 amino acids. Trimming shortened V by 10 bases and J by 5 bases, and 11 bases separated the two germline ends. The CDR3 is CAIKRAYGYTF. The CDR3 bases are TGTGCCATTAAGAGGGCTTATGGCTACACCTTC.

The CDR3, as DNA: TGTGCCAGCAGTTTCCGGGAGAACACTGAAGCTTTCTTT. Its protein is CASSFRENTEAFF. This rearrangement joins TRBV12-3 or TRBV12-4 to TRBJ1-1, with D uncertain. Trimming cost V 3 bases and J 1 base, with 6 bases left between them. The CDR3 spans 13 residues.

The chain has TRBV5-4 and TRBJ1-1; D call uncertain. This CDR3 is 17 amino acids long. With 0 bases removed from V and 0 bases from J, the gap between germline ends came to 15 bases. Looked up from germline, CDR1 is SGHNT and CDR2 is YYREEE (reference sequence). The CDR3 region is CASSLAGKGNMNTEAFF. As DNA, the CDR3 is TGTGCCAGCAGCTTGGCCGGGAAGGGCAACATGAACACTGAAGCTTTCTTT.

This clone occurred once. The chain carries TRBV14 and TRBJ2-3; 8 bases agree with TRBD2. Trimming at V came to 0 bases and at J to 4 bases, leaving 6 bases not matched to a gene. This CDR3 spans 16 amino acids. Germline values: CDR1 SGHDN, CDR2 FVKESK. CDR3 amino acids: CASSQDAAGVADTQYF. DNA for the CDR3: TGTGCCAGCAGCCAAGACGCAGCGGGGGTCGCAGATACGCAGTATTTT.

This chain links TRBV12-5 with TRBJ2-2; perhaps TRBD1 as D (5 bases). V was cut by 2 bases and J by 5 bases, with 6 bases left in between. CDR1 is LGHNT, CDR2 FRNRAP, per germline. This CDR3 region has 13 residues. In nucleotides, the CDR3 is TGTGCTAGTGGTTTGCAGGGAACCGGGGAGCTGTTTTTT. Protein product: CASGLQGTGELFF.

V usage is TRBV19 and J usage is TRBJ1-2; 7 positions agree with TRBD1. The germline CDR1 and CDR2 sequences are LNHDA and SQIVND (reference sequence). Germline trimming cut 5 bases from V and 8 bases from J; bases unmatched to any gene: 11. CDR3 length equals 14 residues. CDR3 sequence (DNA): TGTGCCAGTAGTCCCGGGACAGAGACGGGAGGCTACACCTTC. Encoded protein: CASSPGTETGGYTF.

This chain connects TRBV27 to TRBJ1-1, with 9 bases identical to TRBD1. With 3 bases clipped from V and 4 bases from J, the junction kept 9 bases outside the gene matches. Germline-derived CDR1 and CDR2 are MNHEY and SMNVEV (reference sequence). The CDR3 runs 16 residues. The CDR3 spells CASSFINRGLGTEAFF. DNA for the CDR3: TGTGCCAGCAGTTTTATAAACAGGGGGCTGGGCACTGAAGCTTTCTTT.

This chain uses TRBV3-1 (or the pseudogene TRBV3-2) with TRBJ1-5, with D unresolved. The CDR3 is 15 residues long. The ends were cut back, 2 bases at V and 4 bases at J, with 12 bases in the middle. In germline, CDR1 is LGHDT, CDR2 YNNKEL (reference sequence). The CDR3 DNA sequence: TGTGCCAGCAGCCAAAACGGTTTAGCTAATCAGCCCCAGCATTTT. Its protein is CASSQNGLANQPQHF.

The rearrangement links TRBV7-6 to TRBJ2-7; 7 nucleotides match TRBD2. V lost 5 bases, J lost 6 bases, and 13 bases stayed unmatched. Germline CDR1 SGHVS, CDR2 FNYEAQ. The CDR3 totals 15 residues. The CDR3 sequence: CASSHPGLKFGEQYF. The CDR3 nucleotides are TGTGCCAGCAGCCATCCGGGACTAAAATTTGGCGAGCAGTACTTC.

J is TRBJ1-4 and V is TRBV3-1 (or the pseudogene TRBV3-2); no firm D call. The CDR3 length is 14 residues. Per the germline V gene, CDR1 is LGHDT and CDR2 is YNNKEL (reference sequence). V was pared by 5 bases and J by 4 bases, with 11 bases between. The CDR3 loop is CASSARGINEKLFF. In DNA form, the CDR3 reads TGTGCCAGCAGCGCGCGAGGGATTAATGAAAAACTGTTTTTT.

J is TRBJ1-3 and V is TRBV7-3; TRBD1 matches at 12 bases. The CDR3 sequence is 19 residues long. Looked up from germline, CDR1 is SGHTA and CDR2 is FQGTGA. After removal of 6 bases from V and 5 bases from J, the junction contained 17 bases not matched to a gene. CDR3 in DNA: TGTGCCAGCAGACCCCGTTTAGGCGAGGGACAGGGGGCTAGAAACACCATATATTTT. This sequence encodes CASRPRLGEGQGARNTIYF.

In its sample, this clone was seen once. This chain connects TRBV27 to TRBJ2-7; D is possibly TRBD1 (7 bases). This CDR3 is 14 amino acids long. Trimming took off 2 bases at V and 6 bases at J, with 14 bases between the two ends. CDR1 is MNHEY, CDR2 SMNVEV, per germline (reference sequence). The CDR3 sequence is CASSLIQGGPEQYF. CDR3 bases: TGTGCCAGCAGTTTAATCCAGGGGGGCCCCGAGCAGTACTTC.

This chain connects TRBV19 to TRBJ1-1; TRBD1 agrees at 8 bases. Germline-derived CDR1 and CDR2 are LNHDA and SQIVND (reference sequence). V shed 0 bases, J shed 6 bases, and the junction held 6 bases outside the gene matches. This CDR3 comprises 15 residues. CDR3 amino acids: CASSIDPDRVAEAFF. CDR3 sequence (DNA): TGTGCCAGTAGTATAGATCCGGACAGGGTCGCTGAAGCTTTCTTT. Drawing the rest from reference TRBV19 and TRBJ1-1, the complete variable domain is DGGITQSPKYLFRKEGQNVTLSCEQNLNHDAMYWYRQDPGQGLRLIYYSQIVNDFQKGDIAEGYSVSREKKESFPLTVTSAQKNPTAFYLCASSIDPDRVAEAFFGQGTRLTVV.

The V call is TRBV5-6, the J call TRBJ2-5; D is unresolved. V lost 1 base to trimming and J lost 2 bases, with 6 bases between them. Germline V gene lookup returns CDR1 SGHDT and CDR2 YYEEEE. This CDR3 region has 13 residues. The CDR3 here is CASSLLTQETQYF. CDR3 in DNA: TGTGCCAGCAGCTTGTTGACACAAGAGACCCAGTACTTC. Complete variable domain (other parts from reference TRBV5-6 and TRBJ2-5): DAGVTQSPTHLIKTRGQQVTLRCSPKSGHDTVSWYQQALGQGPQFIFQYYEEEERQRGNFPDRFSGHQFPNYSSELNVNALLLGDSALYLCASSLLTQETQYFGPGTRLLVL.

The CDR3 DNA reads as TGTGCCAGCAGCCAACCCGGGACAGGGGATGAGCAGTACTTC. Translation: CASSQPGTGDEQYF. J is TRBJ2-7 and V is TRBV7-8, with TRBD1 matching 10 bases. Germline CDR1 reads SGHVS; CDR2 reads FQNEAQ. CDR3 size: 14 residues. After removal of 5 bases from V and 7 bases from J, the junction contained 8 bases not matched to a gene.

The chain combines TRBV2 with TRBJ1-2, with 12 bases lining up with TRBD1. Trimming cost V 8 bases and J 4 bases; bases outside gene matches: 8. The CDR3 runs to 15 residues. Germline V gene lookup returns CDR1 SNHLY and CDR2 FYNNEI. In DNA form, the CDR3 reads TGTGCCAGCGCCCCCGGGACAGGGGGCGGCTATGGCTACACCTTC. Amino acid sequence: CASAPGTGGGYGYTF.

The table lists this clone with a few counts. The chain couples TRBV30 to TRBJ1-5; D remains ambiguous. The CDR3 runs 15 residues. The ends were cut back, 0 bases at V and 0 bases at J, with 9 bases in the middle. CDR1 is GTSNPN and CDR2 is SVGIG in the germline V gene (reference sequence). The CDR3 DNA follows: TGTGCCTGGAGTGTACCCAGTTATAGCAATCAGCCCCAGCATTTT. Amino acid sequence: CAWSVPSYSNQPQHF. Combining the CDR3 with reference TRBV30 and TRBJ1-5 gives the whole variable domain SQTIHQWPATLVQPVGSPLSLECTVEGTSNPNLYWYRQAAGRGLQLLFYSVGIGQISSEVPQNLSASRPQDRQFILSSKKLLLSDSGFYLCAWSVPSYSNQPQHFGDGTRLSIL.

The chain's CDR3 is CASSLSGGRNEQFF. CDR3 sequence (DNA): TGCGCCAGCAGCTTATCAGGGGGCCGTAATGAGCAGTTCTTC. V and J are TRBV5-1 and TRBJ2-1; 8 bases agree with TRBD1. This CDR3 contains 14 residues. V dropped 2 bases and J dropped 7; count of bases not matched to a gene: 5. The germline CDR1 and CDR2 sequences are SGHRS and YFSETQ.